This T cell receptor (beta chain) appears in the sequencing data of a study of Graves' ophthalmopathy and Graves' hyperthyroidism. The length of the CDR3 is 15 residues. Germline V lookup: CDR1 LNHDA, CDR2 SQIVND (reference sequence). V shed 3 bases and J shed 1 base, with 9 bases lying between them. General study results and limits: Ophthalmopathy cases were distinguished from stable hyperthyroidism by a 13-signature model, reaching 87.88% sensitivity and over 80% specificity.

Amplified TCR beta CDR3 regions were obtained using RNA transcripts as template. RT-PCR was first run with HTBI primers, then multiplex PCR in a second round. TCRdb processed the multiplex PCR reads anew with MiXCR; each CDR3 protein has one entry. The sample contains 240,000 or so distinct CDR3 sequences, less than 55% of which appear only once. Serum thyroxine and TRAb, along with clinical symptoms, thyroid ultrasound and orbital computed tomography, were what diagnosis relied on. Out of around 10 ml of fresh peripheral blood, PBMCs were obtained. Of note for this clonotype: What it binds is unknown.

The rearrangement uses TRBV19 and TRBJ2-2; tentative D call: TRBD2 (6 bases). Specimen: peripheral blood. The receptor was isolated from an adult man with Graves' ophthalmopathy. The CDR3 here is CASSIGGVNTGELFF. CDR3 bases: TGTGCCAGTAGTATTGGAGGGGTGAACACCGGGGAGCTGTTTTTT.